The subject of this entry is one T cell receptor (beta chain). The antigen remains unidentified. An end of the junction differs from the germline gene, which may be a read error. This CDR3 contains 18 residues. Germline V CDR1 and CDR2: MGHDK, SYGVNS. Each CDR3 protein gets one entry after TCRdb re-called the 5' RACE reads with MiXCR. The profile shows some 1,700,000 distinct CDR3 sequences, less than 35% of them singletons. The data originate from a study of identical twins. Study results and limitations: Less excess twin sharing appeared in beta out-of-frame sequences.

This TCR was sampled from a newborn girl in good health. The sequenced material came from cord blood. The chain has TRBV25-1 and TRBJ2-1, with TRBD2 identical over 7 bases. CDR3 in DNA: TGTGCCAGCAGTGAATCATCTGGCGGGAGCCCTTCCTACAATGAGCGGTTCTTC. Its protein product is CASSESSGGSPSYNERFF. The variable domain in full, completed from reference TRBV25-1 and TRBJ2-1, reads EADIYQTPRYLVIGTGKKITLECSQTMGHDKMYWYQQDPGMELHLIHYSYGVNSTEKGDLSSESTVSRIRTEHFPLTLESARPSHTSQYLCASSESSGGSPSYNERFFGPGTRLTVL.